Presented here are 22 T cell receptor beta chains from one specimen sequenced in a study of post-analysis software for immune sequencing data. General study results and limits: When patients were compared with controls, about five TRBV segments were more frequent, TRBV5-6, TRBV5-1 and TRBV20-1 among them.

cDNA libraries of TCR beta carried unique molecular identifiers. MiXCR, applied by TCRdb to the PCR reads, yields one record per CDR3 protein. The profile shows approximately 730,000 distinct CDR3 sequences, around 42% of them singletons. Their antigen targets remain unknown. The sequenced material came from blood. The receptors stem from a girl aged 5 to 17 with multiple sclerosis.

CDR3 protein: CSVGTVGTYEQYF. CDR3 nucleotides: TGCAGCGTGGGGACAGTGGGCACCTACGAGCAGTACTTC. The chain recombines TRBV29-1 with TRBJ2-7; 7 bases agree with TRBD1. V was pared by 6 bases and J by 2 bases, with 7 bases of the junction left unmatched. Germline V lookup: CDR1 SQVTM, CDR2 ANQGSEA. This CDR3 contains 13 residues.

The chain links TRBV7-9 to TRBJ2-1, with TRBD1 matching 7 bases. Trimming at V came to 5 bases and at J to 5 bases, leaving 6 bases not matched to a gene. The CDR3 extends over 14 amino acids. Germline assignment: CDR1 SEHNR and CDR2 FQNEAQ (reference sequence). CDR3 in DNA: TGTGCCAGCAGCGCCGACAGGGTCCACAATGAGCAGTTCTTC. Translating it yields CASSADRVHNEQFF.

Ten or more counts support this clonotype. This chain links TRBV6-1 with TRBJ1-1, with a weak D call TRBD1 (6 bases). The germline V gene has CDR1 MNHNS and CDR2 SASEGT. The V end lost 5 bases, the J end lost 5 bases, and 12 bases lay between the germline ends. The CDR3 runs 13 residues. The CDR3 DNA sequence: TGTGCCAGCAGTCATGGGGGCGAGACTGAAGCTTTCTTT. It translates to CASSHGGETEAFF.

This clonotype has just a few counts. The chain is built from TRBV27 and TRBJ2-1; TRBD1 might be the D (5 bases). Looked up from germline, CDR1 is MNHEY and CDR2 is SMNVEV (reference sequence). The V gene lost 8 bases and the J gene lost 6 bases, with 20 bases spanning the gap. The CDR3 totals 15 residues. The CDR3 spells CASGKQELGFNEQFF. CDR3 DNA: TGTGCCAGCGGAAAACAGGAACTTGGATTCAATGAGCAGTTCTTC.

This clonotype came up a few times. The chain employs TRBV9 and TRBJ2-1, with 7 bases fitting TRBD2. Germline values: CDR1 SGDLS, CDR2 YYNGEE. The CDR3 is 15 residues long. V shed 0 bases, J shed 7 bases, and the junction held 7 bases outside the gene matches. Here the CDR3 reads CASSVGVASGNEQFF. The CDR3 DNA reads as TGTGCCAGCAGCGTAGGAGTGGCTAGCGGAAATGAGCAGTTCTTC. Full variable domain (remainder filled in from reference TRBV9 and TRBJ2-1): DSGVTQTPKHLITATGQRVTLRCSPRSGDLSVYWYQQSLDQGLQFLIQYYNGEERAKGNILERFSAQQFPDLHSELNLSSLELGDSALYFCASSVGVASGNEQFFGPGTRLTVL.

The chain uses TRBV6-1 and TRBJ2-1; either TRBD1 or TRBD2 may supply D (5 bases each). The germline V gene encodes CDR1 MNHNS and CDR2 SASEGT. Trimming cost V 5 bases and J 7 bases, with 18 bases left between them. This CDR3 region has 15 residues. The CDR3 here is CASSPIGTLVNEQFF. The CDR3 DNA reads as TGTGCCAGCAGTCCAATAGGGACCTTAGTTAATGAGCAGTTCTTC.

The chain carries TRBV19 and TRBJ2-3; TRBD2 aligns across 10 bases. Germline trimming cut 2 bases from V and 5 bases from J; bases unmatched to any gene: 7. This CDR3 is built from 16 residues. The germline V gene encodes CDR1 LNHDA and CDR2 SQIVND (reference sequence). CDR3 region: CASSILAGVGGDTQYF. CDR3 DNA: TGTGCCAGTAGTATACTAGCGGGAGTCGGGGGAGATACGCAGTATTTT.

This sequence joins TRBV12-3 or TRBV12-4 and TRBJ2-1, with D tentatively TRBD1 (6 bases). This CDR3 contains 15 residues. Deletions cut 10 bases from V and 3 bases from J, with 19 bases between. The CDR3 region has the DNA TGTGCCACCTCATTGGGCACAGGGAACTACAATGAGCAGTTCTTC. Translation: CATSLGTGNYNEQFF.

The V call is TRBV7-6, the J call TRBJ2-1, with 10 positions matching TRBD2. The germline V gene has CDR1 SGHVS and CDR2 FNYEAQ. V trimming: 1 base; J trimming: 6 bases; junction bases outside the gene matches: 6. The CDR3 loop spans 16 amino acids. CDR3 residues: CASSLELAGPFNEQFF. The CDR3 DNA follows: TGTGCCAGCAGCTTAGAACTAGCGGGACCGTTCAATGAGCAGTTCTTC.

This clonotype was seen a handful of times. The chain couples TRBV6-2 or TRBV6-3 to TRBJ2-2, with D uncertain. Trimming pared 6 bases from V and 0 bases from J, leaving 14 bases between. The CDR3 length is 16 residues. Looked up from germline, CDR1 is MNHEY and CDR2 is SVGEGT. In DNA form, the CDR3 reads TGTGCCAGCAGCAGAAGTCGGCGTACGAACACCGGGGAGCTGTTTTTT. It codes for CASSRSRRTNTGELFF.

The V gene is TRBV6-5, the J gene TRBJ2-7; D could derive from TRBD1 or TRBD2 (5 bases each). V shed 8 bases and J shed 6 bases, with 11 bases lying between them. CDR1 and CDR2 from the germline V gene are MNHEY and SVGAGI. The CDR3 has 11 residues. Here the CDR3 DNA reads TGTGCCAGCGGCCCGGGGCTCGAGCAGTACTTC. Protein product: CASGPGLEQYF.

The V call is TRBV30, the J call TRBJ1-5, with D tentatively TRBD1 (6 bases). Trimming shortened V by 2 bases and J by 7 bases, and 12 bases separated the two germline ends. This CDR3 is built from 13 residues. Germline CDR1 is GTSNPN and CDR2 is SVGIG (reference sequence). CDR3 DNA sequence: TGTGCCTGGAGTACAGGGAATCAGCAGCCCCAGCATTTT. Translated, it gives CAWSTGNQQPQHF. The whole variable domain, filled in from reference TRBV30 and TRBJ1-5, reads SQTIHQWPATLVQPVGSPLSLECTVEGTSNPNLYWYRQAAGRGLQLLFYSVGIGQISSEVPQNLSASRPQDRQFILSSKKLLLSDSGFYLCAWSTGNQQPQHFGDGTRLSIL.

This clonotype was seen a handful of times. The DNA for the CDR3 is TGTGCCAGCAGCTATACTGGCGCTGAAGCTTTCTTT. Translating it yields CASSYTGAEAFF. The gene calls are TRBV7-9 and TRBJ1-1; unclear D gene. The CDR3 has 12 amino acids. Germline lookup yields CDR1 SEHNR and CDR2 FQNEAQ (reference sequence). Trimming removed 4 bases at V and 6 bases at J, with 9 bases between.

The V gene is TRBV29-1, the J gene TRBJ2-1, with D possibly TRBD1 on 6 matching bases. Trimming took off 6 bases at V and 15 bases at J, with 24 bases between the two ends. The CDR3 is made up of 13 amino acids. CDR1 is SQVTM, CDR2 ANQGSEA, per germline. In DNA form, the CDR3 reads TGCAGCGTCAACGGTCCAGGGGTCAACGGTTTGTTCTTC. Residues: CSVNGPGVNGLFF.

The J gene is TRBJ2-3, the V gene TRBV14; perhaps TRBD1 as D (5 bases). V dropped 1 base and J dropped 2 bases, with 13 bases sitting between them. The CDR3 loop spans 16 amino acids. Germline assignment: CDR1 SGHDN and CDR2 FVKESK. For the CDR3, the DNA is TGTGCCAGCAGCCAAGGGACATTTCGATACACAGATACGCAGTATTTT. This codes for CASSQGTFRYTDTQYF.

This clonotype was counted a single time. The chain couples TRBV12-5 to TRBJ1-1, with unresolved D. Germline loops: CDR1 LGHNT, CDR2 FRNRAP. This CDR3 is 12 amino acids long. The V and J ends lost 3 bases and 4 bases respectively, with 6 bases between them. CDR3 in amino acids: CASGFYGTEAFF. As DNA, the CDR3 is TGTGCTAGTGGTTTTTATGGCACTGAAGCTTTCTTT.

The chain is built from TRBV15 and TRBJ1-4; possibly TRBD1 for D (5 bases). Trimming pared 3 bases from V and 4 bases from J, leaving 12 bases between. CDR1 and CDR2 (germline): LNHNV, YYDKDF (reference sequence). The CDR3 has 15 residues. This chain's CDR3 is CATSRLPRGNEKLFF. DNA of the CDR3: TGTGCCACCAGCAGGCTTCCGAGGGGTAATGAAAAACTGTTTTTT.

The chain employs TRBV20-1 and TRBJ2-7, with TRBD2 matching 10 bases. Germline lookup yields CDR1 DFQATT and CDR2 SNEGSKA (reference sequence). The V segment lost 2 bases and the J segment 2 bases; nucleotides outside the gene matches: 3. This CDR3 is 14 amino acids long. CDR3 loop: CSARLAGAPYEQYF. The CDR3 DNA reads as TGCAGTGCTAGACTAGCGGGAGCCCCCTACGAGCAGTACTTC.

This clonotype was observed at least ten times. V gene TRBV7-3 combines with J gene TRBJ1-1; D call uncertain. Looked up from germline, CDR1 is SGHTA and CDR2 is FQGTGA. The CDR3 spans 13 residues. V gave up 1 base and J gave up 4 bases, with 7 bases separating them. Here the CDR3 DNA reads TGTGCCAGCAGCTTAATGGGATTCACTGAAGCTTTCTTT. This sequence encodes CASSLMGFTEAFF.

As to this clonotype: The junction and the germline gene differ at one end; a read error may be behind it. This chain connects TRBV29-1 to TRBJ2-1; 7 bases fit TRBD2. The CDR3 loop spans 14 amino acids. Germline assignment: CDR1 SQVTM and CDR2 ANQGSEA. This CDR3 reads CGVDGGMYQETQFF. DNA of the CDR3: TGCGGCGTTGACGGGGGGATGTACCAAGAGACCCAGTTCTTC.

The genes are TRBV7-6 and TRBJ1-5, with a weak D call TRBD1 (5 bases). The length of the CDR3 is 16 residues. Between the trimmed V and J ends, which lost 4 bases and 1 base, there was a span of 14 bases. The germline V gene has CDR1 SGHVS and CDR2 FNYEAQ. In DNA, the CDR3 is TGTGCCAGCAGCTGGGGGGGGGTAGAAAGCAATCAGCCCCAGCATTTT. It is translated as CASSWGGVESNQPQHF.

The CDR3: CASSFTVTDTQYF. As DNA, the CDR3 is TGCGCCAGCAGCTTCACAGTCACAGATACGCAGTATTTT. The chain carries TRBV5-1 and TRBJ2-3; the D is unclear. This CDR3 has 13 residues. Trimming took 2 bases from V and 2 from J, leaving 6 bases between them. Germline CDR1 reads SGHRS; CDR2 reads YFSETQ.